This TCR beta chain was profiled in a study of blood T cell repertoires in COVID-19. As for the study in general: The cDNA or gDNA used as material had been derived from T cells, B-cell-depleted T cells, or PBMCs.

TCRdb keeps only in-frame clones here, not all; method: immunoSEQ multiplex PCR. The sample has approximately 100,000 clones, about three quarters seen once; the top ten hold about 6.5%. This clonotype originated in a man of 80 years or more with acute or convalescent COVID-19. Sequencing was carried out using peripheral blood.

The CDR3 region is CASSLGGEETQYF. The CDR3 DNA follows: TGTGCCAGCAGTTTAGGCGGTGAAGAGACCCAGTACTTC. The rearrangement links TRBV12-3 or TRBV12-4 to TRBJ2-5; D is unclear. The CDR3 length is 13 residues. V was trimmed by 1 base and J by 3 bases, leaving 6 bases between them.